This T cell receptor beta chain emerged from a study of CD8 T cells in ankylosing spondylitis. Study-level points and caveats: Seemingly distinctive of ankylosing spondylitis blood was a TCR beta motif formed by eight highly homologous variants.

This clonotype was counted ten times or more. Its cognate antigen is unknown. TCRdb itself ran the 5' RACE reads through MiXCR, one entry per CDR3 protein. The sample lists some 840,000 distinct CDR3 sequences; approximately 12% were seen once. The TCR comes from a male donor with ankylosing spondylitis. Sequenced input: blood, either unsorted or a sorted T cell fraction (not recorded which).

DNA for the CDR3: TGCAGCGTGCGGACAGATAGCTCCTACGAGCAGTACTTC. Amino acids: CSVRTDSSYEQYF. This chain links TRBV29-1 with TRBJ2-7; D perhaps matches TRBD1 (6 bases). From germline, CDR1 is SQVTM and CDR2 ANQGSEA. The CDR3 is 13 amino acids. Trimming removed 6 bases from V and 0 bases from J, with 12 bases in between.